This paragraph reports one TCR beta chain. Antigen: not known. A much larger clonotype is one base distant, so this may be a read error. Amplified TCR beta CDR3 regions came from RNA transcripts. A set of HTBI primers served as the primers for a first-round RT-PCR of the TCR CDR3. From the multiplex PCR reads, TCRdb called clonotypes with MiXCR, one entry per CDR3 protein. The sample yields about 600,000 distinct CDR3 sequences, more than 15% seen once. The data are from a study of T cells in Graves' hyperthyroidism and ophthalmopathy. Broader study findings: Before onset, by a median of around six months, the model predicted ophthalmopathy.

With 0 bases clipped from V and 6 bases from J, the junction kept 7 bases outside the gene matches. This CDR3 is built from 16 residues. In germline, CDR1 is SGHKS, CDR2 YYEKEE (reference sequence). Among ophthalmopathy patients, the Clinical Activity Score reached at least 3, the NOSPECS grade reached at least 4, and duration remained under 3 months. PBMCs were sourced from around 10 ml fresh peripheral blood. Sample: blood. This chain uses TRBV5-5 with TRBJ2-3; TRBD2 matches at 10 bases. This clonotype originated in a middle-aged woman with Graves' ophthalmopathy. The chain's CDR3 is CASSLAGLAAADTQYF. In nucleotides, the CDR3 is TGTGCCAGCAGCTTGGCCGGACTAGCGGCGGCGGATACGCAGTATTTT.